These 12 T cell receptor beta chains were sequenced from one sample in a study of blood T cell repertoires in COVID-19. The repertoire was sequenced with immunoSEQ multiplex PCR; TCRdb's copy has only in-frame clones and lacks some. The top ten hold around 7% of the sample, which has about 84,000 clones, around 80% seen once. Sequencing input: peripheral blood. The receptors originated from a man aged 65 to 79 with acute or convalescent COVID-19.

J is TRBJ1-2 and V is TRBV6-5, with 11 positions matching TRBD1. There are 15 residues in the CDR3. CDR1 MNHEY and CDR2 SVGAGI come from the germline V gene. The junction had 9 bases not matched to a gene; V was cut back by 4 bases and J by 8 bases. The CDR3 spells CASSFGQGATWGYTF. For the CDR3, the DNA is TGTGCCAGCAGTTTCGGACAGGGGGCGACTTGGGGCTACACCTTC.

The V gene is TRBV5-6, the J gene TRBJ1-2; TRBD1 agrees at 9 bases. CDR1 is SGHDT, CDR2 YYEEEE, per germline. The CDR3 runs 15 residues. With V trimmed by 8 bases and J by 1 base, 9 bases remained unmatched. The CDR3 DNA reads TGTGCCAGTAAACAGGGGGCCTCTTTTAACTATGGCTACACCTTC. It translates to CASKQGASFNYGYTF. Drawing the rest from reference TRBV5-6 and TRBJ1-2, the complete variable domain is DAGVTQSPTHLIKTRGQQVTLRCSPKSGHDTVSWYQQALGQGPQFIFQYYEEEERQRGNFPDRFSGHQFPNYSSELNVNALLLGDSALYLCASKQGASFNYGYTFGSGTRLTVV.

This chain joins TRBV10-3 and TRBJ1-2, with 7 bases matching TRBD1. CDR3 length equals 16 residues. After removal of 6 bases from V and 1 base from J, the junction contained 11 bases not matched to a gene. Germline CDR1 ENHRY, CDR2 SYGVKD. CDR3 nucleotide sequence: TGTGCCATCAGGGAAACCGGGACAGACTTTAACTATGGCTACACCTTC. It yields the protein CAIRETGTDFNYGYTF.

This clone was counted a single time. For the CDR3, the DNA is TGTGCCAGCAGTGACAGGGTCGTTCGCACTGAAGCTTTCTTT. It codes for CASSDRVVRTEAFF. V is TRBV6-1 and J is TRBJ1-1; tentatively, D is TRBD1 (5 bases). This CDR3 contains 14 residues. The germline CDR1 and CDR2 sequences are MNHNS and SASEGT. Trimming pared 3 bases from V and 4 bases from J, leaving 12 bases between.

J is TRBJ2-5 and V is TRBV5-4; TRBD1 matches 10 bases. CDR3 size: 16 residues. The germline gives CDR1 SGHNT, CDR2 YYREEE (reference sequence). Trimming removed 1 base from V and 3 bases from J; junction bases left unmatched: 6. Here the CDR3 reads CASSLFGTGVEETQYF. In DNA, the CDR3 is TGTGCCAGCAGCTTGTTTGGGACAGGGGTCGAAGAGACCCAGTACTTC.

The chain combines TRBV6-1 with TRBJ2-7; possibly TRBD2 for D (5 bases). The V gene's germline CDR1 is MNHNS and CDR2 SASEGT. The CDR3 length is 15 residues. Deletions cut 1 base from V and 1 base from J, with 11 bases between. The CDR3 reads CASSEGRDPSYEQYV. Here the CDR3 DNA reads TGTGCCAGCAGTGAAGGTCGGGATCCATCCTACGAGCAGTACGTC.

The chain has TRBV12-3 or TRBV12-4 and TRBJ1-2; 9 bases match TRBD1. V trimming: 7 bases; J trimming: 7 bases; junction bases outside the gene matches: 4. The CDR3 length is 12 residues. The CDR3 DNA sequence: TGTGCCAGCACCCACAGGGGGCCTGGCTACACCTTC. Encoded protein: CASTHRGPGYTF.

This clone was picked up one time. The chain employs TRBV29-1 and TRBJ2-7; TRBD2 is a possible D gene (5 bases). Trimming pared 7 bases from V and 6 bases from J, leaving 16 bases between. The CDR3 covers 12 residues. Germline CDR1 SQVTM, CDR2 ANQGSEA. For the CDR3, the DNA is TGCAGCGCCATGGGAGCAGGACTCGAGCAGTACGTC. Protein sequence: CSAMGAGLEQYV.

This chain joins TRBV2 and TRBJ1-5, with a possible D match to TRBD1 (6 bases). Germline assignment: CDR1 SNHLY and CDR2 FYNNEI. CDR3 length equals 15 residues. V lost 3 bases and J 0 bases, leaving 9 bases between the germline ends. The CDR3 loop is CASSETGLSNQPQHF. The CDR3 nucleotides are TGTGCCAGCAGTGAGACAGGCCTTAGCAATCAGCCCCAGCATTTT.

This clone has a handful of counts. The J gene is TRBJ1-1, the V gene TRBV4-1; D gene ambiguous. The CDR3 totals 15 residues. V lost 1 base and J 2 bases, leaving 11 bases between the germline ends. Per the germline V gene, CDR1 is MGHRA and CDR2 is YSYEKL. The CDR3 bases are TGCGCCAGCAGCCAAGGTTTCGGGATAAACACTGAAGCTTTCTTT. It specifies CASSQGFGINTEAFF.

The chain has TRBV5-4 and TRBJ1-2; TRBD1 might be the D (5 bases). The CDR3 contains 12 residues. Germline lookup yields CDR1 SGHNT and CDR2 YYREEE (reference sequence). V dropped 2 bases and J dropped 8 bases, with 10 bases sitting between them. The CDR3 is CASSFADKGYTF. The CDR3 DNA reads TGTGCCAGCAGCTTCGCGGACAAGGGCTACACCTTC. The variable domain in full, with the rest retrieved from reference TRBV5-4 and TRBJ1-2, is ETGVTQSPTHLIKTRGQQVTLRCSSQSGHNTVSWYQQALGQGPQFIFQYYREEENGRGNFPPRFSGLQFPNYSSELNVNALELDDSALYLCASSFADKGYTFGSGTRLTVV.

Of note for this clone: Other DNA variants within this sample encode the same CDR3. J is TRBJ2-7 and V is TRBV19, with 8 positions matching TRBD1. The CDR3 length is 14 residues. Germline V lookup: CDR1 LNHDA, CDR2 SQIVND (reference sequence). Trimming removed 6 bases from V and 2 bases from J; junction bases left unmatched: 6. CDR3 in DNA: TGTGCCAGTAGCCCTGGACAGGGTCCCTACGAGCAGTACTTC. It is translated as CASSPGQGPYEQYF.